This TCR beta chain was sequenced for a study of cytomegalovirus exposure and HLA in healthy donors. About this clone: Its specificity is not known.

Primers included in the PCR were 60 Vbeta and 13 Jbeta primers. Profiling relied on immunoSEQ multiplex PCR, and the TCRdb table lists in-frame clones only, not all of them. The sample carries some 140,000 clones, roughly three quarters recorded once. Germline CDR1 MNHEY, CDR2 SMNVEV (reference sequence). CDR3 length: 15 amino acids. V lost 4 bases, J lost 14 bases, and 17 bases stayed unmatched. Whole-study findings and limits: Exclusion as indistinguishable affected some V segments, including TRBV6-2 and TRBV6-3. One variant, a missense change in DCLRE1C, was linked in a later analysis to TCR beta V- and J-gene trimming. TCR beta chains numbering more than 150 were designated cytomegalovirus-associated.

The V gene is TRBV27, the J gene TRBJ2-3; 8 bases are shared with TRBD1. The material sequenced was PBMCs. This receptor was identified in a man aged 25 to 45 in good health and CMV-seronegative. CDR3 in DNA: TGTGCCAGCAGTTCTTCCGGGACAGGAAGAACCGCTGCGTATTTT. Translation: CASSSSGTGRTAAYF.